This T cell receptor (beta chain) is drawn from a study of blood T cells in healthy people across ages. About this clonotype: As yet, its antigen is unknown.

The junction had 19 bases not matched to a gene; V was cut back by 8 bases and J by 8 bases. CDR3 size: 17 residues. The germline V gene encodes CDR1 MNHNS and CDR2 SASEGT. General observations from the study: Researchers report that TCR beta diversity correlated strongly with naive T cell percentage.

A second PCR of roughly 7 to 11 cycles used a sample-barcoded 5' primer and a J-beta primer mix. From the 5' RACE reads, TCRdb called clonotypes with MiXCR, one entry per CDR3 protein. Among about 1,400,000 distinct CDR3 sequences, 42% were seen once, and the ten largest hold 7.9%. This chain joins TRBV6-1 and TRBJ2-1; 9 nucleotides line up with TRBD1. The clonotype originates from a woman aged 18-30 years in good health. The sequencing sample was made of blood. This CDR3 reads CASRPGTGKISNHEQFF. DNA of the CDR3: TGTGCCAGCCGCCCGGGGACAGGGAAAATCTCCAATCATGAGCAGTTCTTC.